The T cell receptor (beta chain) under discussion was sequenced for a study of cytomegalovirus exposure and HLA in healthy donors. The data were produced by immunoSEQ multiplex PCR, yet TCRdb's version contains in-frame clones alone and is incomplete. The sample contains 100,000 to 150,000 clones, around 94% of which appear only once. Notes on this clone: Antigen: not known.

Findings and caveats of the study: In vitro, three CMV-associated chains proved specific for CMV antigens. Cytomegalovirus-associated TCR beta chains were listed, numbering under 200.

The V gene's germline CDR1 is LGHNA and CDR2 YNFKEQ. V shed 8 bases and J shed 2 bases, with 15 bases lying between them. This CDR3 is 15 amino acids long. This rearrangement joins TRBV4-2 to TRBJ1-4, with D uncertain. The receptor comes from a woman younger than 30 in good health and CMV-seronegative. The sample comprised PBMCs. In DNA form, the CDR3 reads TGTGCCAGCGGCGGCCGGGGAGCGACTAATGAAAAACTGTTTTTT. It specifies CASGGRGATNEKLFF.